This T cell receptor beta chain was recovered during a study of T cells after yellow fever vaccination. TCRdb re-analysed the 5' RACE reads in MiXCR, keeping a single row per CDR3 protein. The data hold under 400,000 distinct CDR3 sequences, with about 12% observed a single time. V was shortened by 6 bases and J by 2 bases, with 11 bases between the two germline ends. Germline lookup yields CDR1 MDHEN and CDR2 SYDVKM. This CDR3 comprises 13 residues. This clonotype was counted a few times. The clonotype originates from a young man who received the YFV17D yellow fever vaccine. This chain uses TRBV28 with TRBJ2-7; D is undetermined. The sequences come from CD4+ T cells sorted from PBMCs, collected 15 days after the yellow fever booster vaccination. This chain's CDR3 is CASSLQWAYEQYF. Here the CDR3 DNA reads TGTGCCAGCAGCCTACAGTGGGCCTACGAGCAGTACTTC.